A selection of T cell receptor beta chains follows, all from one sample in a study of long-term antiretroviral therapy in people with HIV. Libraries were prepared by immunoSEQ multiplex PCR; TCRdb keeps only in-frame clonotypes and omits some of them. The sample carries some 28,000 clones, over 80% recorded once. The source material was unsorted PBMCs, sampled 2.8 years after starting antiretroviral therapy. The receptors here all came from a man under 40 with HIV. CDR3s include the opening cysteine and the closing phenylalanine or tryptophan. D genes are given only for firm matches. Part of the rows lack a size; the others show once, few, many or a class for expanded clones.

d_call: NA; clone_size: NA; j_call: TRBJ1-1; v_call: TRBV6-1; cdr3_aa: CASRVGGAGEAFF; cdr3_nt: TGTGCCAGCAGGGTGGGTGGGGCGGGTGAAGCTTTCTTT
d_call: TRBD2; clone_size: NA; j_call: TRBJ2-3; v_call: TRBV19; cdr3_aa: CASIPGAGGTDTQYF; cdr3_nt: TGTGCCAGTATTCCAGGAGCGGGAGGCACAGATACGCAGTATTTT
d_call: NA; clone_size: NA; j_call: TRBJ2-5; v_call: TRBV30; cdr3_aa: CAWSVSGAKTQYF; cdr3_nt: TGTGCCTGGAGTGTATCGGGGGCCAAGACCCAGTACTTC
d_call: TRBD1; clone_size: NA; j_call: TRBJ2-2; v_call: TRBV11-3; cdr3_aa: CASSLGPGTGRTGELFF; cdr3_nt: TGTGCCAGCAGCTTAGGACCCGGGACAGGGAGGACCGGGGAGCTGTTTTTT
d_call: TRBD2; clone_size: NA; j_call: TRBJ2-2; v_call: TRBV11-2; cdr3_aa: CAGAGAGNTGELFF; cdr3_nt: TGTGCCGGAGCGGGAGCTGGGAACACCGGGGAGCTGTTTTTT
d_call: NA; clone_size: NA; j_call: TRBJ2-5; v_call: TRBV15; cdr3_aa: CATSRVGWIGETQYF; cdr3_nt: TGTGCCACCAGCAGAGTGGGTTGGATAGGGGAGACCCAGTACTTC
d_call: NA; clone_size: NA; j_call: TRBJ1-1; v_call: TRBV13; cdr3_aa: CASSSVRGTEAFF; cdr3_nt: TGTGCCAGCAGCTCTGTAAGGGGCACTGAAGCTTTCTTT
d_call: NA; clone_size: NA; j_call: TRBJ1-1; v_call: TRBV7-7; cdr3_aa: CASSLRLNTEAFF; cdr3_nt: TGTGCTAGCAGCCTCCGCTTGAACACTGAAGCTTTCTTT
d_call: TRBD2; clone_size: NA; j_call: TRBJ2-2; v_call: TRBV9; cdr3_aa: CASSPTSDTGELFF; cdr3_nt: TGTGCCAGCAGCCCAACTAGCGACACCGGGGAGCTGTTTTTT
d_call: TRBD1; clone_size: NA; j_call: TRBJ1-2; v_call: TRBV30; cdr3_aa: CAWSKGAESYGYTF; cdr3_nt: TGTGCCTGGAGTAAGGGGGCAGAAAGCTATGGCTACACCTTC
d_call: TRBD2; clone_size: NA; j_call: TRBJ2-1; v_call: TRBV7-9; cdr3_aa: CASSLAPGTSGGAGKQFF; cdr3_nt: TGTGCCAGCAGCTTAGCACCCGGGACTAGCGGGGGGGCTGGGAAGCAGTTCTTC
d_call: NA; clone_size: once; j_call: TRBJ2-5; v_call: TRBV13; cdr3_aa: CASSDRQETQYF; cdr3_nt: TGTGCCAGCAGCGACAGGCAAGAGACCCAGTACTTC
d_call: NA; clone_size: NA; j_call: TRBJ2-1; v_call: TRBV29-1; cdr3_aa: CSVEERGDSYNEQFF; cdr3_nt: TGCAGCGTTGAAGAGAGGGGGGATTCATACAATGAGCAGTTCTTC
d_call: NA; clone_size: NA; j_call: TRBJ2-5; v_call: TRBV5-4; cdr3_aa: CASSLAGYQETQYF; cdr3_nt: TGTGCCAGCAGCCTTGCGGGTTACCAAGAGACCCAGTACTTC
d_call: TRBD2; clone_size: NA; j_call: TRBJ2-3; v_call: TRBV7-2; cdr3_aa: CASRHSTSGRAAGF; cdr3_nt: TGTGCCAGCAGGCACTCTACTAGCGGGAGGGCCGCGGGTTTT
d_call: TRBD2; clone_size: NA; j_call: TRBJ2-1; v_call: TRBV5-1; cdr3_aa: CASSSIRDYPYNEQFF; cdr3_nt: TGCGCCAGCAGCTCGATCCGGGACTACCCCTACAATGAGCAGTTCTTC
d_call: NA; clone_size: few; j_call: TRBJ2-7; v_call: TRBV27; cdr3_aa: CASSGDRRREQYF; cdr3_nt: TGTGCCAGCAGCGGAGACAGGCGCAGGGAGCAGTACTTC
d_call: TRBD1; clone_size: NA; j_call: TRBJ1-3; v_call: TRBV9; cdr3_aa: CASSARDRASLKGAIYF; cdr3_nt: TGTGCCAGCAGCGCTCGGGACAGGGCATCCTTAAAAGGTGCCATATATTTT
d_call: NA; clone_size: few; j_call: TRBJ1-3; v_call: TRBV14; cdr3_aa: CASSQDPLSLAGNTIYF; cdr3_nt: TGTGCCAGCAGCCAAGATCCTCTCTCCCTGGCTGGAAACACCATATATTTT
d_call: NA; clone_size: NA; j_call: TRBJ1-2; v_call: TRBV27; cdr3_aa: CASILRLYGYTF; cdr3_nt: TGTGCCAGCATTCTACGTCTCTATGGCTACACCTTC
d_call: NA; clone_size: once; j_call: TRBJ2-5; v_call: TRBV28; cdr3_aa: CASSSIQRNLQETQYF; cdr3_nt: TGTGCCAGCAGTTCGATACAGCGGAACCTACAAGAGACCCAGTACTTC
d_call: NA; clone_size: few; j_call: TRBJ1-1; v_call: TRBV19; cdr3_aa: CASEGRPNTEAFF; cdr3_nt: TGTGCCAGCGAGGGACGACCGAACACTGAAGCTTTCTTT
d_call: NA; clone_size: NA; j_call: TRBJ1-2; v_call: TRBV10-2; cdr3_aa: CASSTARQAIYGYTF; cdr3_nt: TGCGCCAGCAGCACCGCCCGACAGGCTATATATGGCTACACCTTC
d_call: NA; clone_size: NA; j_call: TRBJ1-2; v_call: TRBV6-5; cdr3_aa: CASSYSRRGLDGYTF; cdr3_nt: TGTGCCAGCAGTTACTCGAGGCGCGGCTTAGATGGCTACACCTTC
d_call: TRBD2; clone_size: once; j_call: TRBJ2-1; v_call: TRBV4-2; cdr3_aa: CASSPHHAGLAGVKSYNEQFF; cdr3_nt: TGTGCCAGCAGCCCCCACCACGCGGGACTAGCGGGAGTAAAATCCTACAATGAGCAGTTCTTC
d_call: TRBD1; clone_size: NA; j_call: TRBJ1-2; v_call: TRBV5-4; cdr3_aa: CASSLAGQGWANYGYTF; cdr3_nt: TGTGCCAGCAGCTTGGCGGGACAGGGGTGGGCCAACTATGGCTACACCTTC
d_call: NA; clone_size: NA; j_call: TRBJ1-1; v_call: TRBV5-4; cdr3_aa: CASSLGVNTEAFF; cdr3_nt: TGTGCCAGCAGCTTGGGAGTTAACACTGAAGCTTTCTTT
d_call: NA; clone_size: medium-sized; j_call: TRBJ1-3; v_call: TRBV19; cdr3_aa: CASNLRATLSGTIYF; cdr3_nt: TGTGCCAGCAACCTCCGGGCCACCCTCTCGGGCACCATATATTTT
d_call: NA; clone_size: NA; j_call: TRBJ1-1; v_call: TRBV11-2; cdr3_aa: CASSPLGPSTQGRTEAFF; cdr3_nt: TGTGCCAGCAGCCCGCTAGGACCCTCCACACAGGGAAGAACTGAAGCTTTCTTT
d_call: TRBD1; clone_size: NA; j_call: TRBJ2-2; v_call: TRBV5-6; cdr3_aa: CASSNRDRGTGELFF; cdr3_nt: TGTGCCAGCAGCAACCGGGACAGGGGAACCGGGGAGCTGTTTTTT
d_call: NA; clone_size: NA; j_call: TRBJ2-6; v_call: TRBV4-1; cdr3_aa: CASSQDGVGANVLTF; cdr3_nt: TGCGCCAGCAGCCAAGACGGGGTCGGGGCCAACGTCCTGACTTTC
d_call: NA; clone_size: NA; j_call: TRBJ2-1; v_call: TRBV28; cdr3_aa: CASSLEATIEEFNEQFF; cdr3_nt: TGTGCCAGCAGTTTAGAAGCGACCATTGAGGAATTCAATGAGCAGTTCTTC
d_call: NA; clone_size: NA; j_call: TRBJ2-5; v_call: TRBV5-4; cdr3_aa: CASSPSPPGETQYF; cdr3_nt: TGTGCCAGCAGCCCTAGCCCTCCGGGAGAGACCCAGTACTTC
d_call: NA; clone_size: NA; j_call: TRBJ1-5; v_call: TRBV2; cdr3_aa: CASSYQGQPQHF; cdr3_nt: TGTGCCAGCAGCTATCAGGGTCAGCCCCAGCATTTT
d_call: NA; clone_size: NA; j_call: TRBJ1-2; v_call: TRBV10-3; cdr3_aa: CAISESPGHYGYTF; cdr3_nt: TGTGCCATCAGTGAGTCTCCGGGTCACTATGGCTACACCTTC
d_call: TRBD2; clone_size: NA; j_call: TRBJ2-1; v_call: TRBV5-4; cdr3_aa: CASSLLAGGLGYNEQFF; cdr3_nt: TGTGCCAGCAGCTTACTAGCGGGAGGGCTGGGATACAATGAGCAGTTCTTC
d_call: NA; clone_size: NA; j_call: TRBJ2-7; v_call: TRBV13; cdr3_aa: CASTKTGTPYEQYF; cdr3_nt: TGTGCCAGCACCAAGACCGGGACCCCCTACGAGCAGTACTTC
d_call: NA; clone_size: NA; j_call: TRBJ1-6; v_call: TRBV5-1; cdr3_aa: CASSADRTSPLHF; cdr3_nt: TGCGCCAGCAGCGCTGACAGGACTTCACCCCTCCACTTT
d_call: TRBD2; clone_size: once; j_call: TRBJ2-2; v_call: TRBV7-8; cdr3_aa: CASSSRTSGGARELFF; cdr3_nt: TGTGCCAGCAGCTCCAGGACTAGCGGGGGGGCCCGGGAGCTGTTTTTT
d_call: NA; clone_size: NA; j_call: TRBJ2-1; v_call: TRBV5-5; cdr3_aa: CASSYGTNSYNEQFF; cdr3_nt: TGTGCCAGCAGTTATGGGACCAACTCCTACAATGAGCAGTTCTTC
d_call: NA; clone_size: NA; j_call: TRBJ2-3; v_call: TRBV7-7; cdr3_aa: CASSQGTKADTQYF; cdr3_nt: TGTGCTAGCAGCCAAGGGACGAAAGCGGATACGCAGTATTTT
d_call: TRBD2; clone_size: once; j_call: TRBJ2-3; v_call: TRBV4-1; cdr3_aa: CASSQGVAGVAVTQYF; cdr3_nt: TGCGCCAGCAGCCAAGGGGTAGCGGGGGTGGCGGTTACGCAGTATTTT
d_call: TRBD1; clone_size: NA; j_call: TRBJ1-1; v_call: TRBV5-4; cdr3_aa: CASSLGTDRVTEAFF; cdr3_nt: TGTGCCAGCAGCTTGGGCACGGACAGGGTCACTGAAGCTTTCTTT
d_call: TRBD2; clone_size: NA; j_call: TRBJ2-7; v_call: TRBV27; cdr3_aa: CASSTGLAGGREQYF; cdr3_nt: TGTGCCAGCAGCACTGGACTAGCGGGAGGGCGCGAGCAGTACTTC
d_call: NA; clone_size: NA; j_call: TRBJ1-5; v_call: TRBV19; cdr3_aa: CASSPMGGQPQHF; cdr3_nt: TGTGCCAGTAGTCCCATGGGGGGTCAGCCCCAGCATTTT
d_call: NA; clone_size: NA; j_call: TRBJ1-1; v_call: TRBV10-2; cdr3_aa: CASRGWGMNTEAFF; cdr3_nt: TGCGCCAGCAGGGGATGGGGGATGAACACTGAAGCTTTCTTT
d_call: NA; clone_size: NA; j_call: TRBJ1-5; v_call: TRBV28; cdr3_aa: CASSVQGNNQPQHF; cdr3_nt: TGTGCCAGCAGTGTACAGGGAAACAATCAGCCCCAGCATTTT
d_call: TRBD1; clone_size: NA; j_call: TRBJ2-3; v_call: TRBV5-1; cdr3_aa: CASRQAPGGADTQYF; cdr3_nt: TGCGCCAGCAGGCAGGCCCCAGGGGGTGCAGATACGCAGTATTTT
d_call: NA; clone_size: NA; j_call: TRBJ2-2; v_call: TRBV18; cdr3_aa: CASSPGDKSFGPGELFF; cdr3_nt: TGTGCCAGCTCACCAGGGGACAAAAGCTTCGGCCCCGGGGAGCTGTTTTTT
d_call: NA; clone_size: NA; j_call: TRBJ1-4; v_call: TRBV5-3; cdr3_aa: CARSSVGAARGEKLFF; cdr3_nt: TGTGCCAGAAGCTCGGTCGGGGCAGCCCGGGGTGAAAAACTGTTTTTT
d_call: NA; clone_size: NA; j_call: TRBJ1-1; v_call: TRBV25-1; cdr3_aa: CASAPGSNTEAFF; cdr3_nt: TGTGCCAGCGCCCCAGGGTCGAACACTGAAGCTTTCTTT